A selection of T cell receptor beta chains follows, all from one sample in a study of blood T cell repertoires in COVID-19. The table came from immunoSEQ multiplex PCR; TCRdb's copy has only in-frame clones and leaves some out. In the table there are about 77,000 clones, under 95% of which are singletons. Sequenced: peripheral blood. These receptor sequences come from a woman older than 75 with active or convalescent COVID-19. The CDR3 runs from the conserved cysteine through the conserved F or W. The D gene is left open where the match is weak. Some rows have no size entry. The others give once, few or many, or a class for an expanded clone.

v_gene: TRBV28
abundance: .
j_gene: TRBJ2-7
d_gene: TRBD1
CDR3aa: CASSTGGPYEQYF
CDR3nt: TGTGCCAGCAGTACAGGGGGCCCCTACGAGCAGTACTTC

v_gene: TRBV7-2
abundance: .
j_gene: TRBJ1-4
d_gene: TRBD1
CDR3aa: CASREGTGGTEKLFF
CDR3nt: TGTGCCAGCAGAGAAGGGACAGGGGGTACTGAAAAACTGTTTTTT

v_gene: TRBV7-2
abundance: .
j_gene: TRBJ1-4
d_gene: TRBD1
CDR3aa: CASSAGTGGEKLFF
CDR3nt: TGTGCCAGCAGCGCCGGGACAGGCGGCGAAAAACTGTTTTTT

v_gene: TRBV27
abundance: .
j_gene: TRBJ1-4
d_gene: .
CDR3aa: CASSPRGEKLFF
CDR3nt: TGTGCCAGCAGTCCGCGGGGTGAAAAACTGTTTTTT

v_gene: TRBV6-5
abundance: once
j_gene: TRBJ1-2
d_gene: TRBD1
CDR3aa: CASRDGTGDGYTF
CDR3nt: TGTGCCAGCAGGGATGGGACAGGGGATGGCTACACCTTC

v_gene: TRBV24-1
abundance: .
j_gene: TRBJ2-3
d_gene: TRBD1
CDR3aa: CATSDSDRGFTDTQYF
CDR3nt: TGTGCCACCAGTGATTCTGACAGGGGGTTTACAGATACGCAGTATTTT

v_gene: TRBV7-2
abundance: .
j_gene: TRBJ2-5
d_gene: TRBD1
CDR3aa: CASSPRQGGWETQYF
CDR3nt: TGTGCCAGCAGCCCCCGACAGGGCGGATGGGAGACCCAGTACTTC

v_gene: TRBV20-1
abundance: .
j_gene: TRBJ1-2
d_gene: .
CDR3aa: CSATLRGGYTF
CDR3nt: TGCAGTGCTACCCTACGAGGGGGCTACACCTTC

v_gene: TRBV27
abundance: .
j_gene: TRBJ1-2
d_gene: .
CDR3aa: CASSLRGRGNYGYTF
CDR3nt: TGTGCCAGCAGTTTAAGGGGCAGGGGTAACTATGGCTACACCTTC

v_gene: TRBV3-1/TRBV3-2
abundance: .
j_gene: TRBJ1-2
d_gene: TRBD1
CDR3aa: CASSPHTGTGFGYTF
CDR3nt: TGTGCCAGCAGCCCCCACACCGGGACAGGGTTTGGCTACACCTTC

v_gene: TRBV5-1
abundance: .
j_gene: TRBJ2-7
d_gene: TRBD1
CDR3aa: CASSLNQNRGSEQYF
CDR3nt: TGCGCCAGCAGCTTGAACCAGAACAGGGGGTCCGAGCAGTACTTC

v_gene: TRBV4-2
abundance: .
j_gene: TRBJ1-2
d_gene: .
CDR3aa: CASSQDGEGGAPYGYTF
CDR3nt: TGTGCCAGCAGCCAAGATGGTGAGGGAGGCGCTCCCTATGGCTACACCTTC

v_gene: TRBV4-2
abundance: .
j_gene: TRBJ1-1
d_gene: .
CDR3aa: CASSQGWTGRNTEAFF
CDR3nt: TGTGCCAGCAGCCAAGGCTGGACTGGTAGGAACACTGAAGCTTTCTTT

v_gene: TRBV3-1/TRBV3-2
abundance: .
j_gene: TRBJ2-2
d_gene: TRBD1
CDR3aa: CASSPPGTGLVNTGELFF
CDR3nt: TGTGCCAGCAGCCCCCCCGGGACAGGGTTAGTTAACACCGGGGAGCTGTTTTTT

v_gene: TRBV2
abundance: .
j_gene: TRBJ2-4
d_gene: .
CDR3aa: CASRGTFLVKNIQYF
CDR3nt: TGTGCCAGCAGGGGGACATTCCTTGTCAAAAACATTCAGTACTTC

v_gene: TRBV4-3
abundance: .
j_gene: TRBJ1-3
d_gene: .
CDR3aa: CASSQATGYPGNTIYF
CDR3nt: TGCGCCAGCAGCCAAGCCACAGGGTACCCTGGAAACACCATATATTTT

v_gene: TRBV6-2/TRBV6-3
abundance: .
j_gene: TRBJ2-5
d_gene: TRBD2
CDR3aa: CASSYPGTSGGGKTQYF
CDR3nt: TGTGCCAGCAGTTACCCGGGGACTAGCGGGGGAGGGAAGACCCAGTACTTC

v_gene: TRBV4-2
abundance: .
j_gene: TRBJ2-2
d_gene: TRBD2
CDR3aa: CASSQVGGASGELFF
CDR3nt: TGTGCCAGCAGCCAAGTCGGGGGGGCGAGCGGGGAGCTGTTTTTT

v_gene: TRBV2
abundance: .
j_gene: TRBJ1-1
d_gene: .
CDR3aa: CASSDPGEGNTEAFF
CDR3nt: TGTGCCAGCAGTGATCCAGGGGAAGGGAACACTGAAGCTTTCTTT

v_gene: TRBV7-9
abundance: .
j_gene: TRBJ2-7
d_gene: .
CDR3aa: CASSLQGKAYEQYF
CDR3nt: TGTGCCAGCAGCTTACAGGGGAAGGCCTACGAGCAGTACTTC

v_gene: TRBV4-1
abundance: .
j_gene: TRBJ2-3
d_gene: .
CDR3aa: CASSQGDSDTQYF
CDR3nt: TGCGCCAGCAGCCAAGGCGATTCAGATACGCAGTATTTT

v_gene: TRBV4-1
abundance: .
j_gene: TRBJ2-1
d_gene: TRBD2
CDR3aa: CASSRGLASEQFF
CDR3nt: TGCGCCAGCAGCCGGGGACTAGCAAGTGAGCAGTTCTTC

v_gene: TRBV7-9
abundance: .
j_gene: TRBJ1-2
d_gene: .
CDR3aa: CASSQGWQNYGYTF
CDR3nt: TGTGCCAGCAGCCAGGGCTGGCAGAACTATGGCTACACCTTC

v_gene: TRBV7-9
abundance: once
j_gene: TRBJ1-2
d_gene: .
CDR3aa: CASSPVGDGYTF
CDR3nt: TGTGCCAGCAGCCCCGTCGGGGATGGCTACACCTTC

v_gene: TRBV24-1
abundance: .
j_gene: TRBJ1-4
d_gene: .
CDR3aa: CATSGGVDGEKLFF
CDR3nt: TGTGCCACCAGTGGCGGGGTAGACGGGGAAAAACTGTTTTTT

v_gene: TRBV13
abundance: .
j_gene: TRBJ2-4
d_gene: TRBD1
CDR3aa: CASSSYGTEKNIQYF
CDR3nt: TGTGCCAGCAGTTCGTACGGGACAGAGAAAAACATTCAGTACTTC

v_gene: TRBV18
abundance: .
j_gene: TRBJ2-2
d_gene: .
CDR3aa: CASSPRTGHANTGELFF
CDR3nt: TGTGCCAGCTCACCAAGAACAGGGCACGCGAACACCGGGGAGCTGTTTTTT

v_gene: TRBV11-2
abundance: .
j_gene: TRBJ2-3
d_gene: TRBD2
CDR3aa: CASSFTSGGTDTQYF
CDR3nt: TGTGCCAGCAGCTTCACTAGCGGGGGCACAGATACGCAGTATTTT

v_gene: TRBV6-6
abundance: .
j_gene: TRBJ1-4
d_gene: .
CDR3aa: CASSPGVYNEKLFF
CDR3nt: TGTGCCAGCAGTCCGGGGGTCTATAATGAAAAACTGTTTTTT

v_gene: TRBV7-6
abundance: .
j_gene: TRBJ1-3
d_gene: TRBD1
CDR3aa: CASSLGPRLTGYGNTIYF
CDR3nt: TGTGCCAGCAGCTTAGGTCCGAGGTTGACAGGGTATGGAAACACCATATATTTT

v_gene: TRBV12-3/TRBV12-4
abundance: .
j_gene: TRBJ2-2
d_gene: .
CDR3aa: CASGGGTGELFF
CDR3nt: TGTGCCAGCGGCGGCGGTACCGGGGAGCTGTTTTTT

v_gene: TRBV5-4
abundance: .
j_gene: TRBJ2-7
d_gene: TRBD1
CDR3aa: CASSFYRGTYEQYF
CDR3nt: TGTGCCAGCAGCTTTTACAGGGGTACCTACGAGCAGTACTTC

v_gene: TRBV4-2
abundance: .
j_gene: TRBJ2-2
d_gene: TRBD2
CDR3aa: CASSSPLAGPFAGELFF
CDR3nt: TGTGCCAGCAGCTCGCCCCTAGCGGGACCCTTCGCCGGGGAGCTGTTTTTT

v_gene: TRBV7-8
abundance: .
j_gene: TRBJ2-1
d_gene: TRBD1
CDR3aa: CASSSSRQGAYNEQFF
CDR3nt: TGTGCCAGCAGCTCAAGCCGACAGGGGGCCTACAATGAGCAGTTCTTC

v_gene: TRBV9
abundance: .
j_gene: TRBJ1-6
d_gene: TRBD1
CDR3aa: CASSERNRGNSPLHF
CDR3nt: TGTGCCAGCAGCGAGAGGAACAGGGGTAATTCACCCCTCCACTTT

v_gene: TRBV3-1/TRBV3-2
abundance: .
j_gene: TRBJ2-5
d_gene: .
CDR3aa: CASSPSGASQETQYF
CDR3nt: TGTGCCAGCAGCCCAAGCGGAGCGTCCCAAGAGACCCAGTACTTC

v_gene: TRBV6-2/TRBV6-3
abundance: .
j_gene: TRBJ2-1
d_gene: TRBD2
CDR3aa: CASSYEAGGPSSYNEQFF
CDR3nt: TGTGCCAGCAGTTATGAGGCGGGGGGACCTAGCTCCTACAATGAGCAGTTCTTC

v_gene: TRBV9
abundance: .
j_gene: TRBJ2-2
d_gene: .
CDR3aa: CASSVLRTVQAGELFF
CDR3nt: TGTGCCAGCAGCGTCTTAAGGACAGTTCAGGCCGGGGAGCTGTTTTTT

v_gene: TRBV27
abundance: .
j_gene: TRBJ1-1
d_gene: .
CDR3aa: CASYALGRAFF
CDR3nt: TGTGCCAGCTATGCTTTGGGGCGAGCTTTCTTT

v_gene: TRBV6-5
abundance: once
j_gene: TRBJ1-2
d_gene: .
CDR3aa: CASSYSTTASGGYTF
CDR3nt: TGTGCCAGCAGTTACTCGACCACCGCCTCAGGGGGCTACACCTTC

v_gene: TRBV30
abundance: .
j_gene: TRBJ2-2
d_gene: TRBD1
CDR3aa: CARQGASNTGELFF
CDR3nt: TGTGCCCGACAGGGGGCGTCGAACACCGGGGAGCTGTTTTTT

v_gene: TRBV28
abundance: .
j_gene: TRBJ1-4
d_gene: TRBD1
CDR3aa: CASSLGSGGVEKLFF
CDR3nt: TGTGCCAGCAGTTTAGGGTCAGGGGGAGTCGAAAAACTGTTTTTT

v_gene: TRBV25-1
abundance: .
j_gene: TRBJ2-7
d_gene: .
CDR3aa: CASSEGGVPPYEQYF
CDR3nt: TGTGCCAGCAGTGAAGGCGGGGTCCCCCCCTACGAGCAGTACTTC

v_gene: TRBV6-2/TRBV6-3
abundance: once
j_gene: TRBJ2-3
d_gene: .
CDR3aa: CASSYNSADTQYF
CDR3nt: TGTGCCAGCAGTTATAATTCAGCAGATACGCAGTATTTT

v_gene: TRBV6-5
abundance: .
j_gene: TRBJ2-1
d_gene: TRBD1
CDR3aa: CASSFRGPQYNEQFF
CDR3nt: TGTGCCAGCAGTTTCAGGGGGCCCCAATACAATGAGCAGTTCTTC

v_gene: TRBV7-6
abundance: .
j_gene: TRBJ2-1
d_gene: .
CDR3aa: CASSLGGPDEQFF
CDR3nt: TGTGCCAGCAGCCTAGGGGGGCCCGATGAGCAGTTCTTC

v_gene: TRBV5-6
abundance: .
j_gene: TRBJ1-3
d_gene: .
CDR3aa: CASSFRGYSGNTIYF
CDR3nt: TGTGCCAGCAGCTTCAGGGGATATTCGGGAAACACCATATATTTT

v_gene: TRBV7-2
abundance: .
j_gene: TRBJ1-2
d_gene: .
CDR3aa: CASSLQGFDGYTF
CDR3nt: TGTGCCAGCAGCTTACAGGGTTTCGATGGCTACACCTTC

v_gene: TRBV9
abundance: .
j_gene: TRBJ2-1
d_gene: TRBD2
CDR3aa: CASSVAPGGGDEQFF
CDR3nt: TGTGCCAGCAGCGTAGCACCGGGGGGAGGCGATGAGCAGTTCTTC

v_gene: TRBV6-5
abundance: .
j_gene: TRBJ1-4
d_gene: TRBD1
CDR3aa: CASSRDRDEKLFF
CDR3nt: TGTGCCAGCTCGAGGGACAGGGATGAAAAACTGTTTTTT

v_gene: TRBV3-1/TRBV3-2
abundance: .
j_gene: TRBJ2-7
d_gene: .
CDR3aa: CASSLQTVQGAEQYF
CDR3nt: TGTGCCAGCAGCCTCCAAACCGTACAGGGAGCCGAGCAGTACTTC

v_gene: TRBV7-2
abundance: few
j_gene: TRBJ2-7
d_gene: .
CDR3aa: CASSLGPGFYEQYF
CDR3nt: TGTGCCAGCAGCTTAGGCCCAGGGTTCTACGAGCAGTACTTC